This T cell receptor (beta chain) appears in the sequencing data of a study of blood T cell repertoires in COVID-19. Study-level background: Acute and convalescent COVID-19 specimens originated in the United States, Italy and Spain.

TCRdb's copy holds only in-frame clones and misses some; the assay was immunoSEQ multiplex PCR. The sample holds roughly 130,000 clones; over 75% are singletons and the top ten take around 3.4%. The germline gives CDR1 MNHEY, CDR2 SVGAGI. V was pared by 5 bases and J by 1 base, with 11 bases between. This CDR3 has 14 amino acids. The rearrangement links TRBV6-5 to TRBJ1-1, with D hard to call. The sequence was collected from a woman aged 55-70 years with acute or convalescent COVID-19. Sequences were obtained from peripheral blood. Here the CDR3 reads CASSPLTRNTEAFF. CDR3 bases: TGTGCCAGCAGTCCCCTAACTAGGAACACTGAAGCTTTCTTT.